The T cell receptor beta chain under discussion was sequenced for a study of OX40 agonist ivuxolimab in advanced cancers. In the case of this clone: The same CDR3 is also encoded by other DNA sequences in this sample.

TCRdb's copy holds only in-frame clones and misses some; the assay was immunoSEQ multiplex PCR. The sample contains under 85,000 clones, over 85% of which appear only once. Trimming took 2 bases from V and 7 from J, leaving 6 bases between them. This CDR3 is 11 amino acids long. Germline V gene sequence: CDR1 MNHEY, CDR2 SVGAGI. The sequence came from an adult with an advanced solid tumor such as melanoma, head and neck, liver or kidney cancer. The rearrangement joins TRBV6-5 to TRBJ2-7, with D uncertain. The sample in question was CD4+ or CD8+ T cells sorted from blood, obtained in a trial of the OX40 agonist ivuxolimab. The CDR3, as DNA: TGTGCCAGCAGTTACGGGCGAGAGCAGTACTTC. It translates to CASSYGREQYF.